The source of this TCR beta chain is a study of a mutant IDH1 vaccine in newly diagnosed glioma. About the research overall: Standard pretreatment was either radiotherapy, temozolomide, or, for most, radiochemotherapy with temozolomide.

Of note for this clone: As yet, its antigen is unknown.

Sequencing was performed with immunoSEQ multiplex PCR; in TCRdb, only in-frame clones are kept and a portion is missing. This sample has around 61,000 clones, with 70% to 90% found just once. The CDR3 covers 14 residues. V gave up 1 base and J gave up 5 bases, with 11 bases separating them. Germline V gene data show CDR1 as SGHAT and CDR2 as FQNNGV. Time point specified: week 5, during vaccination. Doses consisted of 300 ug of mutant IDH1 20-mer peptide each, paired with topical imiquimod. This specimen consisted of PBMCs, obtained from a glioma patient whose treatment included an IDH1 peptide vaccine. The chain uses TRBV11-2 and TRBJ1-1; perhaps TRBD1 as D (6 bases). This TCR came from a woman aged 40 to 50 with glioma. The DNA for the CDR3 is TGTGCCAGCAGCTTAGCGGGGGGCGGAACTGAAGCTTTCTTT. It encodes CASSLAGGGTEAFF.